This T cell receptor beta chain was recovered during a study of blood T cell repertoires in COVID-19. Original handling: Cell counts per sample came from amplifying reference gene primers. Only in-frame clones appear in the TCRdb table, and some are missing; sequencing was by immunoSEQ multiplex PCR. V, J and clone size derive from that table, while D and trimming were established from the DNA sequence. The repertoire holds 150,000 to 200,000 clones, with 80% to 85% as singletons. Germline V lookup: CDR1 SGHTA, CDR2 FQGTGA. The CDR3 covers 14 residues. Trimming left V 5 bases short and J 2 bases short, with 11 bases between. Enrollees, about 18 to 90 years old, lived in 25 or so US areas. Cohort allocation depended upon clinical history that participants reported.

The chain carries TRBV7-3 and TRBJ2-3; a weak D match, TRBD1 (5 bases). The sample consisted of PBMCs or T cells enriched from blood (not recorded which). This TCR was sampled from a woman aged 55 to 70 who had recovered from COVID-19. Here the CDR3 DNA reads TGTGCCAGCAGCCACAGGACCCACACAGATACGCAGTATTTT. Its protein product is CASSHRTHTDTQYF. The variable domain in full, completed from reference TRBV7-3 and TRBJ2-3, reads GAGVSQTPSNKVTEKGKYVELRCDPISGHTALYWYRQSLGQGPEFLIYFQGTGAADDSGLPNDRFFAVRPEGSVSTLKIQRTERGDSAVYLCASSHRTHTDTQYFGPGTRLTVL.